The 20 T cell receptor beta chains given below trace back to one sample, sequenced in a study of T cell responses to AZD1222 COVID-19 vaccine. The method was immunoSEQ multiplex PCR; TCRdb's version includes in-frame clones alone and lacks a portion of them. The sample has 150,000 to 180,000 clones, under 95% seen once. The specimen was peripheral blood, collected on day 0 of AZD1222 vaccination. The receptors here all came from an adult in good health.

The gene calls are TRBV25-1 and TRBJ1-2, with no clear D. The CDR3 sequence is 14 residues long. The V end lost 4 bases, the J end lost 7 bases, and 16 bases lay between the germline ends. The germline V gene encodes CDR1 MGHDK and CDR2 SYGVNS. CDR3 bases: TGTGCCAGCAGTGCGTCGCCTCTTAGGAGTGGCTACACCTTC. Its protein product is CASSASPLRSGYTF.

V usage is TRBV5-4 and J usage is TRBJ1-1, with D possibly matching TRBD1 (5 bases). Looked up from germline, CDR1 is SGHNT and CDR2 is YYREEE (reference sequence). This CDR3 has 16 residues. V was trimmed by 4 bases and J by 2 bases, leaving 18 bases between them. DNA for the CDR3: TGTGCCAGCAGCCCAGAGCTATCCGGGGCCAACACTGAAGCTTTCTTT. Its protein is CASSPELSGANTEAFF.

The V gene is TRBV5-6, the J gene TRBJ2-7; possibly TRBD1 for D (7 bases). Deletions cut 1 base from V and 0 bases from J, with 11 bases between. The CDR3 length is 15 residues. The germline CDR1 and CDR2 sequences are SGHDT and YYEEEE. The CDR3 loop reads CASSLIQGGSYEQYF. The CDR3 nucleotides are TGTGCCAGCAGCTTGATCCAGGGGGGCTCCTACGAGCAGTACTTC.

This chain links TRBV9 with TRBJ2-1; the match to TRBD2 covers 13 bases. Germline values: CDR1 SGDLS, CDR2 YYNGEE. The V and J ends lost 0 bases and 10 bases, in that order; junction bases with no gene match: 10. This CDR3 spans 17 amino acids. The CDR3 DNA reads TGTGCCAGCAGCGTAGGGACTAGCGGGAGACCTGGCGGGGAGCAGTTCTTC. Translated, it gives CASSVGTSGRPGGEQFF.

This sequence joins TRBV7-2 and TRBJ2-4; D call uncertain. The CDR3 totals 15 residues. Trimming shortened V by 1 base and J by 0 bases, and 7 bases separated the two germline ends. Per germline, CDR1 SGHTA and CDR2 FQGNSA. The CDR3 region is CASSLVGVAKNIQYF. DNA of the CDR3: TGTGCCAGCAGCTTAGTTGGTGTAGCCAAAAACATTCAGTACTTC.

This chain links TRBV20-1 with TRBJ2-5; no clear D. Germline V gives CDR1 DFQATT, CDR2 SNEGSKA (reference sequence). This CDR3 is 10 amino acids long. V was clipped by 6 bases and J by 2 bases, with 4 bases between them. CDR3 nucleotides: TGCAGTGCCGAGCAAGAGACCCAGTACTTC. Translation gives CSAEQETQYF.

The chain recombines TRBV27 with TRBJ2-1; TRBD2 matches 8 bases. CDR1 is MNHEY and CDR2 is SMNVEV in the germline V gene (reference sequence). With 6 bases clipped from V and 8 bases from J, the junction kept 15 bases outside the gene matches. CDR3 length equals 16 residues. Here the CDR3 reads CASSRRPGLGMDEQFF. DNA of the CDR3: TGTGCCAGCAGCCGTCGACCGGGACTAGGAATGGATGAGCAGTTCTTC.

V usage is TRBV7-9 and J usage is TRBJ2-3; D unclear. Trimming left V 8 bases short and J 5 bases short, with 8 bases between. CDR1 and CDR2 from the germline V gene are SEHNR and FQNEAQ (reference sequence). CDR3 length equals 11 residues. The CDR3 is CASQPGDTQYF. The CDR3, as DNA: TGTGCCAGCCAACCGGGAGATACGCAGTATTTT.

This clone was seen only a few times. The chain combines TRBV4-1 with TRBJ2-2; 11 bases line up with TRBD2. J gave up 4 bases and V 2 bases, and 3 bases lay outside the gene matches. The CDR3 contains 16 residues. The germline V gene encodes CDR1 MGHRA and CDR2 YSYEKL. The CDR3, as DNA: TGCGCCAGCAGCCAATTACTAGCGGGGGCCACCGGGGAGCTGTTTTTT. It is translated as CASSQLLAGATGELFF.

J is TRBJ1-4 and V is TRBV5-4; maybe TRBD1 (6 bases). Trimming shortened V by 0 bases and J by 8 bases, and 11 bases separated the two germline ends. The CDR3 is made up of 14 amino acids. Germline V gene lookup returns CDR1 SGHNT and CDR2 YYREEE (reference sequence). Here the CDR3 DNA reads TGTGCCAGCAGCTTGGGCCAGGGGAGGGAAAAACTGTTTTTT. It codes for CASSLGQGREKLFF.

The chain couples TRBV24-1 to TRBJ1-5; TRBD1 matches 7 bases. Germline loops: CDR1 KGHDR, CDR2 SFDVKD. V shed 9 bases and J 3 bases; nucleotides not matched to a gene: 7. This CDR3 comprises 14 residues. CDR3 residues: CATGGQGVNQPQHF. In nucleotides, the CDR3 is TGTGCCACCGGCGGCCAGGGGGTCAATCAGCCCCAGCATTTT.

The chain carries TRBV5-1 and TRBJ2-1; TRBD2 matches at 12 bases. Trimming took 3 bases from V and 3 from J; bases not matched to a gene: 1. The CDR3 runs to 15 residues. Germline V gene lookup returns CDR1 SGHRS and CDR2 YFSETQ. Here the CDR3 reads CASSWTSGVYNEQFF. The CDR3 region has the DNA TGCGCCAGCAGCTGGACTAGCGGGGTCTACAATGAGCAGTTCTTC.

The chain joins TRBV18 to TRBJ2-5, with 9 nucleotides matching TRBD1. V shed 2 bases and J 4 bases; nucleotides not matched to a gene: 5. CDR3 size: 15 residues. CDR1 is KGHSH and CDR2 is LQKENI in the germline V gene. The CDR3 region is CASSPSDRGSETQYF. The DNA of the CDR3 is TGTGCCAGCTCACCATCGGACAGGGGATCAGAGACCCAGTACTTC.

The V gene is TRBV5-1, the J gene TRBJ1-1; the D is unclear. Germline lookup yields CDR1 SGHRS and CDR2 YFSETQ. The V gene lost 0 bases and the J gene lost 3 bases, with 12 bases spanning the gap. The CDR3 runs 15 residues. CDR3 bases: TGCGCCAGCAGCTTGGCCGGGAAGGGCGACACTGAAGCTTTCTTT. Its translation: CASSLAGKGDTEAFF.

The chain uses TRBV27 and TRBJ2-5; 8 bases match TRBD2. The V gene end was trimmed by 2 bases and the J gene end by 0 bases; junction bases not matched to a gene: 8. The CDR3 has 17 residues. Germline V gives CDR1 MNHEY, CDR2 SMNVEV (reference sequence). The CDR3 DNA reads TGTGCCAGCAGTTTACTATCTAGCGGGCGCTACCAAGAGACCCAGTACTTC. Protein product: CASSLLSSGRYQETQYF.

This sequence joins TRBV6-6 and TRBJ2-3; 9 nucleotides align to TRBD1. V shed 2 bases and J 2 bases; nucleotides not matched to a gene: 2. CDR1 MNHNY and CDR2 SVGAGI come from the germline V gene (reference sequence). This CDR3 comprises 15 residues. DNA for the CDR3: TGTGCCAGCAGTTACGGGACAGGGCACACAGATACGCAGTATTTT. Translating gives CASSYGTGHTDTQYF.

In its sample, this clone was seen once. V usage is TRBV11-2 and J usage is TRBJ2-7, with D maybe TRBD2 (5 bases). The CDR3 is 12 residues long. Deletions cut 3 bases from V and 5 bases from J, with 8 bases between. CDR1 is SGHAT, CDR2 FQNNGV, per germline. The DNA for the CDR3 is TGTGCCAGCAGCTTTTCCGGGAACGAGCAGTACTTC. Translated: CASSFSGNEQYF.

The V and J genes are TRBV30 and TRBJ1-5; no firm D call. The V and J ends lost 0 bases and 3 bases respectively, with 9 bases between them. The CDR3 loop spans 14 amino acids. Germline CDR1 reads GTSNPN; CDR2 reads SVGIG (reference sequence). The CDR3: CAWSVGGNNQPQHF. The DNA for the CDR3 is TGTGCCTGGAGTGTCGGAGGAAACAATCAGCCCCAGCATTTT.

The chain is built from TRBV7-9 and TRBJ1-6; TRBD1 agrees at 7 bases. V lost 5 bases and J lost 8; bases outside the gene matches: 3. The CDR3 is 13 amino acids. Germline assignment: CDR1 SEHNR and CDR2 FQNEAQ (reference sequence). The DNA of the CDR3 is TGTGCCAGCAGCCGTGACAGGGATTCACCCCTCCACTTT. Amino acids: CASSRDRDSPLHF.

CDR3 in DNA: TGTGCCAGCAGCGGAGCGGGGGGGGCTTACGAGCAGTACTTC. Protein: CASSGAGGAYEQYF. This chain links TRBV14 with TRBJ2-7; 10 bases map to TRBD2. The CDR3 sequence is 14 residues long. Germline values: CDR1 SGHDN, CDR2 FVKESK. The trim removed 5 bases at V and 4 bases at J, leaving 5 bases unmatched.